The rows below give T cell receptor beta chains drawn from one sample of a study of blood T cell repertoires in COVID-19. The method was immunoSEQ multiplex PCR; TCRdb's version includes in-frame clones alone and lacks a portion of them. The sample holds 110,000 to 150,000 clones, 85% seen once. The sample consisted of peripheral blood. The receptors were sampled from a man over 45 with acute or convalescent COVID-19. Each CDR3 is given with its conserved first and last residue.

v_call: TRBV29-1
j_call: TRBJ1-2
cdr3_aa: CSVDRGLGGGYTF

v_call: TRBV25-1
j_call: TRBJ1-1
cdr3_aa: CASSPRGGEAFF

v_call: TRBV11-3
j_call: TRBJ2-7
cdr3_aa: CASSLRQGYEQYF

v_call: TRBV11-3
j_call: TRBJ2-7
cdr3_aa: CASSSGTYEQYF

v_call: TRBV6-5
j_call: TRBJ2-1
cdr3_aa: CASSYGGQGAGEQFF

v_call: TRBV11-3
j_call: TRBJ2-1
cdr3_aa: CASSLGSNEQFF

v_call: TRBV30
j_call: TRBJ2-5
cdr3_aa: CAWDRAGGRETQYF

v_call: TRBV27
j_call: TRBJ2-7
cdr3_aa: CASSQQGTYEQYF

v_call: TRBV11-1
j_call: TRBJ2-7
cdr3_aa: CASSFGQGISYEQYF

v_call: TRBV12-3/TRBV12-4
j_call: TRBJ1-5
cdr3_aa: CASRDAGARQHF

v_call: TRBV28
j_call: TRBJ2-7
cdr3_aa: CASHKGGGSYEQYF

v_call: TRBV29-1
j_call: TRBJ2-3
cdr3_aa: CSASTSGGSTDTQYF

v_call: TRBV7-9
j_call: TRBJ1-6
cdr3_aa: CASSQFDSSPLHF

v_call: TRBV20-1
j_call: TRBJ1-2
cdr3_aa: CSAPTSGYTF

v_call: TRBV5-1
j_call: TRBJ2-7
cdr3_aa: CASSRTDSAYEQYF

v_call: TRBV6-2/TRBV6-3
j_call: TRBJ1-5
cdr3_aa: CASSSDREVAPQHF

v_call: TRBV4-1
j_call: TRBJ1-2
cdr3_aa: CASSQDLGGAYYGYTF